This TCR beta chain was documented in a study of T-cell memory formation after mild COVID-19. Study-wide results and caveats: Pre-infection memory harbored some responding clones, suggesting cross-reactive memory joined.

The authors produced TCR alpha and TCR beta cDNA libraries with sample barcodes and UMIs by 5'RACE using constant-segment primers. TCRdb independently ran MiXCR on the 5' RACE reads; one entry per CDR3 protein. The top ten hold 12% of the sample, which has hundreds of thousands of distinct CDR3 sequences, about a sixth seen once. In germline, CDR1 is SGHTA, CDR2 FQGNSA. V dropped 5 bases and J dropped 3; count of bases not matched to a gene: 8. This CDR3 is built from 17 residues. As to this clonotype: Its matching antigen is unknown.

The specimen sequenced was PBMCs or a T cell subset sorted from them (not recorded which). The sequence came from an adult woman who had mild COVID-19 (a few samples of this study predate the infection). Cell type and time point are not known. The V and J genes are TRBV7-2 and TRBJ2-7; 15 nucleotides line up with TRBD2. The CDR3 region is CASSTRTSGRARYEQYF. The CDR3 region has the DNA TGTGCCAGCAGCACAAGGACTAGCGGGAGGGCCCGCTACGAGCAGTACTTC. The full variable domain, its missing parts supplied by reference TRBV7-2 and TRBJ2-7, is GAGVSQSPSNKVTEKGKDVELRCDPISGHTALYWYRQSLGQGLEFLIYFQGNSAPDKSGLPSDRFSAERTGGSVSTLTIQRTQQEDSAVYLCASSTRTSGRARYEQYFGPGTRLTVT.